The 28 T cell receptor beta chains reported below all come from one sample, sequenced in a study of shared clonotypes between healthy human individuals. Sequenced by immunoSEQ multiplex PCR; TCRdb stores in-frame clones only, minus some. The table records 500,000 or so clones, around 95% of them present only once. The sample taken for sequencing was naive CD4+ T cells sorted from blood. Subset indicated: CD45RA+ positively selected. Receptor source: a woman in her 30s in good health.

The chain has TRBV10-3 and TRBJ1-1; the D is unclear. Between the trimmed V and J ends, which lost 6 bases and 0 bases, there was a span of 20 bases. Germline CDR1 reads ENHRY; CDR2 reads SYGVKD. The CDR3 extends over 17 amino acids. In nucleotides, the CDR3 is TGTGCCATCAGCATACGGGCGGGAGAAGCTATGAACACTGAAGCTTTCTTT. Amino acid sequence: CAISIRAGEAMNTEAFF.

The rearrangement joins TRBV2 to TRBJ2-5; weak D call: TRBD1 (5 bases). The V end lost 6 bases, the J end lost 7 bases, and 9 bases lay between the germline ends. CDR3 length: 11 residues. CDR1 is SNHLY, CDR2 FYNNEI, per germline. CDR3 residues: CASRTQGTQYF. In nucleotides, the CDR3 is TGTGCCAGCAGAACCCAGGGGACCCAGTACTTC.

The V gene is TRBV10-2, the J gene TRBJ1-5; D ambiguous. CDR1 and CDR2 (germline): WSHSY, SAAADI. Deletions cut 6 bases from V and 9 bases from J, with 15 bases between. This CDR3 has 13 amino acids. The CDR3 region is CASRLSASGPQHF. CDR3 sequence (DNA): TGCGCCAGCAGGCTGTCGGCCTCCGGGCCCCAGCATTTT.

The chain links TRBV7-8 to TRBJ2-5; D is uncertain. The J call is in doubt because the DNA end fits TRBJ2-7 better. This CDR3 contains 12 residues. Germline loops: CDR1 SGHVS, CDR2 FQNEAQ. CDR3 coding DNA: TGTGCCAGCAGCTTAGGTACCTACGAGCAGTACTTC. Its translation is CASSLGTYEQYF.

The rearrangement joins TRBV7-9 to TRBJ1-2; D call uncertain. This CDR3 is 12 amino acids long. Germline CDR1 is SEHNR and CDR2 is FQNEAQ (reference sequence). Trimming shortened V by 5 bases and J by 7 bases, and 11 bases separated the two germline ends. The CDR3 DNA follows: TGTGCCAGCAGCACGGGCCAACTTGGCTACACCTTC. This codes for CASSTGQLGYTF.

The chain couples TRBV18 to TRBJ2-5; a possible D gene is TRBD1 (5 bases). Trimming removed 2 bases at V and 1 base at J, with 5 bases between. The V gene's germline CDR1 is KGHSH and CDR2 LQKENI. This CDR3 has 13 residues. CDR3 loop: CASSPDSQETQYF. The CDR3, as DNA: TGTGCCAGCTCACCAGACAGCCAAGAGACCCAGTACTTC.

The chain couples TRBV28 to TRBJ2-5; D assignment may be TRBD1 or TRBD2 (6 bases each). The CDR3 spans 13 residues. V gave up 8 bases and J gave up 3 bases, with 13 bases separating them. Germline V lookup: CDR1 MDHEN, CDR2 SYDVKM. CDR3 region: CASSEGGEETQYF. CDR3 in DNA: TGTGCCAGCTCAGAGGGGGGAGAAGAGACCCAGTACTTC.

The gene calls are TRBV7-9 and TRBJ1-1, with 9 bases identical to TRBD1. CDR1 and CDR2 (germline): SEHNR, FQNEAQ (reference sequence). The ends lost 1 base at V and 1 base at J; junction bases unmatched: 1. This CDR3 has 15 residues. CDR3 nucleotide sequence: TGTGCCAGCAGCTTAGGGGACAGGGAGAACACTGAAGCTTTCTTT. The encoded protein is CASSLGDRENTEAFF.

V usage is TRBV18 and J usage is TRBJ2-2; D possibly matches TRBD1 or TRBD2 (6 bases each). The CDR3 runs 15 residues. Germline CDR1 and CDR2: KGHSH and LQKENI. The germline V and J ends were trimmed by 2 bases and 6 bases, with 13 bases remaining between them. CDR3 bases: TGTGCCAGCTCACCAATCTTGGAGGGGGCCGGGGAGCTGTTTTTT. This encodes CASSPILEGAGELFF.

This clone was seen a single time. The genes are TRBV2 and TRBJ2-7, with TRBD2 identical over 12 bases. The germline CDR1 and CDR2 sequences are SNHLY and FYNNEI. This CDR3 is 14 amino acids long. Trimming took 4 bases from V and 3 from J; bases not matched to a gene: 1. The CDR3 DNA follows: TGTGCCAGCAGTGGACTAGCGGGGGTCTACGAGCAGTACTTC. This translates into CASSGLAGVYEQYF. Based on the CDR3 plus reference TRBV2 and TRBJ2-7, the full variable domain is EPEVTQTPSHQVTQMGQEVILRCVPISNHLYFYWYRQILGQKVEFLVSFYNNEISEKSEIFDDQFSVERPDGSNFTLKIRSTKLEDSAMYFCASSGLAGVYEQYFGPGTRLTVT.

DNA for the CDR3: TGCAGCGTTGAAGCTTGGGACTACGCTAGTCAAGAGACCCAGTACTTC. This encodes CSVEAWDYASQETQYF. The rearrangement links TRBV29-1 to TRBJ2-5; 7 nucleotides agree with TRBD2. This CDR3 comprises 16 residues. Germline V gene lookup returns CDR1 SQVTM and CDR2 ANQGSEA. J lost 2 bases, V lost 1 base, and 10 bases had no gene match.

The chain uses TRBV28 and TRBJ2-7; TRBD1 aligns across 9 bases. Trimming removed 3 bases from V and 5 bases from J; junction bases left unmatched: 8. CDR1 is MDHEN and CDR2 is SYDVKM in the germline V gene. The CDR3 loop spans 15 amino acids. In nucleotides, the CDR3 is TGTGCCAGCAGTTTGATCCGGGACAGGGACCACGAGCAGTACTTC. Translation: CASSLIRDRDHEQYF.

The rearrangement links TRBV6-1 to TRBJ1-4; 9 nucleotides agree with TRBD1. The CDR3 totals 15 residues. V was clipped by 8 bases and J by 7 bases; unmatched bases: 11. CDR1 is MNHNS, CDR2 SASEGT, per germline. DNA for the CDR3: TGTGCCAGCTTAGGACAGGGGAGGTTGGTTGAAAAACTGTTTTTT. Encoded protein: CASLGQGRLVEKLFF.

The rearrangement uses TRBV27 and TRBJ1-1; TRBD1 is a possible D gene (6 bases). CDR1 MNHEY and CDR2 SMNVEV come from the germline V gene (reference sequence). This CDR3 has 14 residues. V gave up 8 bases and J gave up 4 bases, with 17 bases separating them. The CDR3 spells CASGRGGWGTEAFF. The CDR3 bases are TGTGCCAGCGGTAGGGGGGGCTGGGGCACTGAAGCTTTCTTT.

This clone was detected once. The rearrangement links TRBV5-1 to TRBJ1-3; 7 positions agree with TRBD1. J gave up 0 bases and V 7 bases, and 10 bases lay outside the gene matches. Germline V gene lookup returns CDR1 SGHRS and CDR2 YFSETQ. This CDR3 has 16 amino acids. The CDR3: CASRVGTVISGNTIYF. The CDR3 DNA is TGCGCCAGCCGCGTCGGGACAGTGATCTCTGGAAACACCATATATTTT.

This clone has more than one count but fewer than ten. The V gene is TRBV28, the J gene TRBJ1-5; D unclear. V gave up 2 bases and J gave up 5 bases, with 4 bases separating them. This CDR3 is 12 amino acids long. CDR1 MDHEN and CDR2 SYDVKM come from the germline V gene. CDR3 region: CASSLVYQPQHF. The CDR3 nucleotides are TGTGCCAGCAGTTTAGTCTATCAGCCCCAGCATTTT.

This chain uses TRBV5-1 with TRBJ2-3; D uncertain. Germline-derived CDR1 and CDR2 are SGHRS and YFSETQ. V was trimmed by 4 bases and J by 6 bases, leaving 6 bases between them. This CDR3 is 11 amino acids long. The CDR3 DNA follows: TGCGCCAGCAGCAAACAGGATACGCAGTATTTT. This gives the protein CASSKQDTQYF.

The CDR3 DNA is TGTGCCAGTAGTATTCTGGGACTAGCATACACCGGGGAGCTGTTTTTT. Translation: CASSILGLAYTGELFF. The V and J genes are TRBV19 and TRBJ2-2; 9 bases are a match to TRBD2. This CDR3 has 16 residues. Unmatched junction bases numbered 5, after V lost 3 bases and J lost 3 bases. The V gene's germline CDR1 is LNHDA and CDR2 SQIVND (reference sequence).

J is TRBJ2-1 and V is TRBV2; D is undetermined. Germline values: CDR1 SNHLY, CDR2 FYNNEI. This CDR3 comprises 14 residues. The V end lost 9 bases, the J end lost 8 bases, and 20 bases lay between the germline ends. As DNA, the CDR3 is TGTGCCAGGTCGTCCATTTTGGGCGTGGATGAGCAGTTCTTC. It yields the protein CARSSILGVDEQFF. Complete variable domain (other parts from reference TRBV2 and TRBJ2-1): EPEVTQTPSHQVTQMGQEVILRCVPISNHLYFYWYRQILGQKVEFLVSFYNNEISEKSEIFDDQFSVERPDGSNFTLKIRSTKLEDSAMYFCARSSILGVDEQFFGPGTRLTVL.

Notes on this clone: Within the sample, other DNA sequences also encode this same CDR3. The V gene is TRBV6-4, the J gene TRBJ1-1; D is uncertain. This CDR3 is 13 amino acids long. Germline CDR1 and CDR2: MRHNA and SNTAGT. V was cut by 3 bases and J by 1 base, with 6 bases left in between. The DNA of the CDR3 is TGTGCCAGCAGTGAAGGTCAGAACACTGAAGCTTTCTTT. This encodes CASSEGQNTEAFF.

This clone was recorded once. V and J are TRBV29-1 and TRBJ2-7; tentatively, D is TRBD1 (6 bases). Germline V gene sequence: CDR1 SQVTM, CDR2 ANQGSEA. The V and J ends lost 8 bases and 2 bases respectively, with 13 bases between them. This CDR3 contains 12 residues. The CDR3 loop is CSPNRETYEQYF. In nucleotides, the CDR3 is TGCAGCCCGAACAGGGAAACCTACGAGCAGTACTTC.

The chain carries TRBV10-3 and TRBJ2-7; the D is unclear. The CDR3 length is 11 residues. Germline V gene data show CDR1 as ENHRY and CDR2 as SYGVKD. Trimming pared 10 bases from V and 3 bases from J, leaving 10 bases between. The CDR3 DNA reads as TGTGCCACCGGTGACGACTACGAGCAGTACTTC. Its protein is CATGDDYEQYF.

This chain connects TRBV7-3 to TRBJ2-1; 10 bases are shared with TRBD2. Per the germline V gene, CDR1 is SGHTA and CDR2 is FQGTGA. CDR3 length equals 18 residues. J lost 4 bases, V lost 1 base, and 10 bases had no gene match. The CDR3 here is CASSLSSAGGPGYNEQFF. CDR3 bases: TGTGCCAGCAGCTTAAGTTCAGCGGGAGGGCCTGGGTACAATGAGCAGTTCTTC. Looking up the rest from reference TRBV7-3 and TRBJ2-1 gives the full variable domain: GAGVSQTPSNKVTEKGKYVELRCDPISGHTALYWYRQSLGQGPEFLIYFQGTGAADDSGLPNDRFFAVRPEGSVSTLKIQRTERGDSAVYLCASSLSSAGGPGYNEQFFGPGTRLTVL.

The chain is built from TRBV2 and TRBJ2-1; 8 bases are shared with TRBD1. Trimming cost V 4 bases and J 7 bases; bases outside gene matches: 6. The CDR3 spans 14 residues. The germline gives CDR1 SNHLY, CDR2 FYNNEI. The CDR3 spells CASSGQGKKNEQFF. The CDR3, as DNA: TGTGCCAGCAGTGGACAGGGGAAGAAAAATGAGCAGTTCTTC.

The chain is built from TRBV28 and TRBJ2-7, with 11 bases aligning to TRBD1. CDR3 length: 15 amino acids. V was clipped by 6 bases and J by 4 bases; unmatched bases: 8. The V gene's germline CDR1 is MDHEN and CDR2 SYDVKM. The CDR3 is CASSLSGTGGYEQYF. DNA for the CDR3: TGTGCCAGCAGCCTCTCCGGGACAGGGGGATACGAGCAGTACTTC.

This chain joins TRBV5-1 and TRBJ2-7; D possibly corresponds to TRBD2 (5 bases). CDR1 is SGHRS, CDR2 YFSETQ, per germline. The CDR3 is made up of 13 amino acids. Trimming took 10 bases from V and 6 from J, leaving 20 bases between them. CDR3 nucleotide sequence: TGCGCCTCAAGAGCCACGCCCGAGGGCGAGCAGTACTTC. The encoded protein is CASRATPEGEQYF.

The rearrangement links TRBV6-5 to TRBJ1-1; 7 bases are a match to TRBD1. The CDR3 consists of 14 residues. Trimming cost V 5 bases and J 5 bases; bases outside gene matches: 8. Looked up from germline, CDR1 is MNHEY and CDR2 is SVGAGI. The CDR3 loop reads CASSRDRVGTEAFF. In DNA form, the CDR3 reads TGTGCCAGCAGTCGAGACAGGGTAGGGACTGAAGCTTTCTTT.

V is TRBV4-1 and J is TRBJ2-2; 10 nucleotides agree with TRBD1. V lost 2 bases to trimming and J lost 5 bases; unmatched junction nucleotides: 5. There are 16 residues in the CDR3. Germline V gene sequence: CDR1 MGHRA, CDR2 YSYEKL. The CDR3 loop reads CASSQTGTGVTGELFF. The CDR3 DNA sequence: TGCGCCAGCAGCCAAACGGGGACAGGGGTGACCGGGGAGCTGTTTTTT.